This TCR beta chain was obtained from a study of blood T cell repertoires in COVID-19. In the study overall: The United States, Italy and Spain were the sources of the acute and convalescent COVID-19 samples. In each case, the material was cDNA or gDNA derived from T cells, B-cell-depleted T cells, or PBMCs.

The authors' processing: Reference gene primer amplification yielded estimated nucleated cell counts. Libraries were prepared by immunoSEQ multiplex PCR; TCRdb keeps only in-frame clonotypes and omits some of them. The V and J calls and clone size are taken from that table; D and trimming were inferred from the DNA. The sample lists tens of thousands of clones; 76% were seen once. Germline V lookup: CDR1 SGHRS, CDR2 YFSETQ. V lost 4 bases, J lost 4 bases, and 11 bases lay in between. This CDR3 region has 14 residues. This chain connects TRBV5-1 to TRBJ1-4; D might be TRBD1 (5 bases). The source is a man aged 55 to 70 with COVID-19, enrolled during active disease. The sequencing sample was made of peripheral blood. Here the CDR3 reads CASSTGHGNEKLFF. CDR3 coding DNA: TGCGCCAGCAGCACCGGACATGGTAATGAAAAACTGTTTTTT.